This T cell receptor beta chain was recovered during a study of blood T cell repertoires in COVID-19. Overall study context: Acute and convalescent COVID-19 samples came from the United States, Italy and Spain.

Germline lookup yields CDR1 LGHNA and CDR2 YSLEER. The CDR3 is made up of 15 amino acids. Trimming removed 0 bases from V and 5 bases from J; junction bases left unmatched: 2. Produced via immunoSEQ multiplex PCR; TCRdb's table is partial and in-frame only. This table has roughly 330,000 clones, roughly nine tenths appearing once. The genes are TRBV4-3 and TRBJ2-5, with 11 nucleotides matching TRBD1. This TCR came from a man aged 18 to 35 who had recovered from COVID-19. Sequenced material: peripheral blood. The DNA for the CDR3 is TGCGCCAGCAGCCAAGAGGACAGGGGGCTGGAGACCCAGTACTTC. It translates to CASSQEDRGLETQYF.